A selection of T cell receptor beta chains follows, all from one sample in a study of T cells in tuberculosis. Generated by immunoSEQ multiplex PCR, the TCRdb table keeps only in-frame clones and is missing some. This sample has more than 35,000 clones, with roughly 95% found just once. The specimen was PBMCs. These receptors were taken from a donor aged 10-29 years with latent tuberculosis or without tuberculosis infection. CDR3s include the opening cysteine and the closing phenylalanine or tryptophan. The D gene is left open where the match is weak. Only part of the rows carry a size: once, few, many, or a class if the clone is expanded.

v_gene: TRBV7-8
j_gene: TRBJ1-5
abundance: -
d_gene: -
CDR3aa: CASSLARGTTNQPQHF
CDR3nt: TGTGCCAGCAGCTTAGCGCGGGGGACAACCAATCAGCCCCAGCATTTT

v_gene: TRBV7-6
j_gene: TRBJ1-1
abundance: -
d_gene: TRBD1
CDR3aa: CASSLNRGQTEAFF
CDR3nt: TGTGCCAGCAGCTTGAACAGGGGGCAAACTGAAGCTTTCTTT

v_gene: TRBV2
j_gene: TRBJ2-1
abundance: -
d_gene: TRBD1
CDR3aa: CASSLQGAFSYNEQFF
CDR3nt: TGTGCCAGCAGCCTACAGGGGGCCTTCTCCTACAATGAGCAGTTCTTC

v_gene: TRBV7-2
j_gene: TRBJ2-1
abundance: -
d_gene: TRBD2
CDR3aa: CASSFTSGRRNEQFF
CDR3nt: TGTGCCAGCAGCTTTACTAGCGGGAGGAGGAATGAGCAGTTCTTC

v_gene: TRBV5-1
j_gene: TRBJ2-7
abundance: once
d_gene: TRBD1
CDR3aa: CASSPGQGKQYF
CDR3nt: TGCGCCAGCAGCCCCGGACAGGGTAAGCAGTACTTC

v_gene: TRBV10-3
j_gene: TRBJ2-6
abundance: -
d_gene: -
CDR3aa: CAISDLQGSGANVLTF
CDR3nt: TGTGCCATCAGTGACCTCCAGGGCTCTGGGGCCAACGTCCTGACTTTT

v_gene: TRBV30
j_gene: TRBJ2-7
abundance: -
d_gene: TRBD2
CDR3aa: CAWNHPGLANYEQYF
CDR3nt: TGTGCCTGGAATCACCCGGGACTAGCGAACTACGAGCAGTACTTC

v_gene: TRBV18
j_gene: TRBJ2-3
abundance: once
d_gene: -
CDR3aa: CASSTTGPDTQYF
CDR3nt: TGTGCCAGCTCAACAACAGGGCCAGATACGCAGTATTTT

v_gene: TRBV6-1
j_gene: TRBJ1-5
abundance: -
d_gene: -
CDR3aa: CASSEGGGGQPQHF
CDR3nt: TGTGCCAGCAGTGAGGGGGGGGGCGGTCAGCCCCAGCATTTT

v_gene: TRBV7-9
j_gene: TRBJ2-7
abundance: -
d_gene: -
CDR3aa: CASSSTIEQYF
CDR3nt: TGTGCCAGCAGCTCAACAATAGAGCAGTACTTC

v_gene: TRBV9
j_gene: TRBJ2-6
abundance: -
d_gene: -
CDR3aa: CASSVVYSGANVLTF
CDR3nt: TGTGCCAGCAGCGTAGTGTACTCTGGGGCCAACGTCCTGACTTTC

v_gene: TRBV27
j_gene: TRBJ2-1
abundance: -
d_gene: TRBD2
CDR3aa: CASSFSGGLGNNEQFF
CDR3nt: TGTGCCAGCAGCTTTAGCGGGGGGCTAGGGAACAATGAGCAGTTCTTC

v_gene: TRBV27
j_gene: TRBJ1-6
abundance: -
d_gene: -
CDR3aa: CASSSDRSISSYNSPLHF
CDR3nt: TGTGCCAGCAGCTCCGACAGGAGTATAAGCTCCTATAATTCACCCCTCCACTTT

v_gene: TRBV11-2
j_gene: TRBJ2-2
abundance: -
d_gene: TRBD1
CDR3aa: CASSTGTANTGELFF
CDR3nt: TGTGCCAGCAGCACCGGGACAGCGAACACCGGGGAGCTGTTTTTT

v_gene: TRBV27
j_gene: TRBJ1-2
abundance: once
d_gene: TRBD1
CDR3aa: CASSPDRGESYTF
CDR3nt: TGTGCCAGCAGTCCTGACAGGGGTGAGAGCTACACCTTC

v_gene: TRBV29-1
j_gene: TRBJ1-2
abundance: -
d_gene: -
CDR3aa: CSVEIPFYGYTF
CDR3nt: TGCAGCGTTGAAATCCCTTTCTATGGCTACACCTTC

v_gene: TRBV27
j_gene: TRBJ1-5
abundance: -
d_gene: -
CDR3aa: CASSPTIVLQPQHF
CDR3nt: TGTGCCAGCAGTCCGACAATCGTCCTCCAGCCCCAGCATTTT

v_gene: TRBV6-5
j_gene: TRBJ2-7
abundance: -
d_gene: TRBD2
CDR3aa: CASSYTSGGNYEQYF
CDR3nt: TGTGCCAGCAGTTACACTAGCGGTGGAAACTACGAGCAGTACTTC

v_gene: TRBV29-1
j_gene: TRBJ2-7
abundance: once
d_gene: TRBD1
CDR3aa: CSVRQGTYEQYF
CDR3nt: TGCAGCGTGAGACAGGGAACCTACGAGCAGTACTTC

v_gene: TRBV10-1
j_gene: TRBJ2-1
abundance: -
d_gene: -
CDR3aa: CASSDPERNNNEQFF
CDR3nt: TGCGCCAGCAGTGACCCGGAGAGGAATAACAATGAGCAGTTCTTC

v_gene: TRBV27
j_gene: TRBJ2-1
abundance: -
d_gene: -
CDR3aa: CASSPGTGEYNEQFF
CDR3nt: TGTGCCAGCAGCCCCGGGACGGGAGAATACAATGAGCAGTTCTTC

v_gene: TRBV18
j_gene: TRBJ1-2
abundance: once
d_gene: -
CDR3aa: CASSPDSNYGYTF
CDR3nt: TGTGCCAGCTCACCGGACAGTAACTATGGCTACACCTTC

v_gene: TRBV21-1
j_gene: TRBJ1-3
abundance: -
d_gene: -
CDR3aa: CASSRERGQSGNTIYF
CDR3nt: TGTGCCAGCAGCAGGGAAAGGGGGCAATCTGGAAACACCATATATTTT

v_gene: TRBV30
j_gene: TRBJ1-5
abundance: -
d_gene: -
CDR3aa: CAWSVLEGNQPQHF
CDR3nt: TGTGCCTGGAGTGTACTGGAGGGCAATCAGCCCCAGCATTTT

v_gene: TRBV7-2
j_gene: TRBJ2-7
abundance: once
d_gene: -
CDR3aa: CASSLDRTLTYEQYF
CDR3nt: TGTGCCAGCAGCTTAGACAGGACACTTACCTACGAGCAGTACTTC

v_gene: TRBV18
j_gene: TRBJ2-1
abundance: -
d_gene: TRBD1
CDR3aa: CASSPARGYNEQFF
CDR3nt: TGTGCCAGCTCACCGGCCAGGGGGTACAATGAGCAGTTCTTC

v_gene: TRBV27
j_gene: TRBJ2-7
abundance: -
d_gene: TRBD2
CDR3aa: CASSWGLAGASYEQYF
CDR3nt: TGTGCCAGCAGTTGGGGACTAGCGGGGGCCTCCTACGAGCAGTACTTC

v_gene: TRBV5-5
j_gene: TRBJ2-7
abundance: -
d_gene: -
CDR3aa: CASSLPYGTYEQYF
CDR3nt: TGTGCCAGCAGCCTCCCTTATGGCACCTACGAGCAGTACTTC

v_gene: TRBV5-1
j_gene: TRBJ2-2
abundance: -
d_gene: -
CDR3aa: CASSFSLEAGELFF
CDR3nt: TGCGCCAGCAGCTTCAGTCTGGAGGCCGGGGAGCTGTTTTTT

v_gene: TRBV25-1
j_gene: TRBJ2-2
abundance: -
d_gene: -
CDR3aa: CASTIGNTGELFF
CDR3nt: TGTGCCAGCACGATCGGGAACACCGGGGAGCTGTTTTTT

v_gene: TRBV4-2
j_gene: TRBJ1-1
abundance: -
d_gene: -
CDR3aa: CASSQEGAGLTEAFF
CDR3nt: TGTGCCAGCAGCCAAGAAGGAGCGGGTCTCACTGAAGCTTTCTTT

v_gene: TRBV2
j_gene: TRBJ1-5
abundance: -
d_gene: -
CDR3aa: CASSVDKASNQPQHF
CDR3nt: TGTGCCAGCAGTGTGGACAAGGCAAGTAATCAGCCCCAGCATTTT

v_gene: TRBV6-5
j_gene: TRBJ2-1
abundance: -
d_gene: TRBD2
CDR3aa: CASGRLAGSNEQFF
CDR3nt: TGTGCCAGCGGTCGACTAGCGGGTTCAAATGAGCAGTTCTTC

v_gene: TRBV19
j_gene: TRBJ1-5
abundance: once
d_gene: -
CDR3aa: CASSKEGHISNQPQHF
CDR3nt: TGTGCCAGTAGTAAAGAGGGACATATTAGCAATCAGCCCCAGCATTTT

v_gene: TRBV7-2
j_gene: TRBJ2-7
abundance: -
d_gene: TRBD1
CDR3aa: CASSYRQGNLLEQYF
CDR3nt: TGTGCCAGCAGCTACAGACAGGGAAATCTCCTCGAGCAGTACTTC

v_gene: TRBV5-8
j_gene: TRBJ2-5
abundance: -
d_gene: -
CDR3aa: CASSLTLTTSLGETQYF
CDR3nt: TGTGCCAGCAGCCTGACTCTAACGACTAGTTTGGGAGAGACCCAGTACTTC

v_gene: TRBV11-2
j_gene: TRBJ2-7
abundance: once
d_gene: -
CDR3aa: CASSRREGVISYEQYF
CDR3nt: TGTGCCAGCAGCAGACGTGAGGGGGTCATTTCCTACGAGCAGTACTTC

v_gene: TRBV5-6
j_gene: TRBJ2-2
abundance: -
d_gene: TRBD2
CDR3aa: CASSPLAGVTGELFF
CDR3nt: TGTGCCAGCAGCCCACTAGCGGGAGTCACCGGGGAGCTGTTTTTT

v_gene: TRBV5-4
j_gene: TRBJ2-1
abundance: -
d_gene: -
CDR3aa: CASSLVAGNEQFF
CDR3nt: TGTGCCAGCAGCTTGGTTGCGGGGAATGAGCAGTTCTTC

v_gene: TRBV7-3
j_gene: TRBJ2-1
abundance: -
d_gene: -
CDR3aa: CASSTGNNEQFF
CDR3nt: TGTGCCAGCAGCACCGGGAACAATGAGCAGTTCTTC

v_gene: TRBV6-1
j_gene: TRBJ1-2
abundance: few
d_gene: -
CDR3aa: CASPGQNYGYTF
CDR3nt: TGTGCCAGCCCTGGACAGAACTATGGCTACACCTTC

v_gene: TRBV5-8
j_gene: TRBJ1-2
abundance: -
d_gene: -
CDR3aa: CASSLRGGRGYTF
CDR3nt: TGTGCCAGCAGCCTGAGAGGGGGAAGGGGCTACACCTTC

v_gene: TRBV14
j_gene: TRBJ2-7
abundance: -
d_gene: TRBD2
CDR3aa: CASSQDRSGLAGVGREQYF
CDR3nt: TGTGCCAGCAGCCAAGATAGGAGCGGACTAGCGGGAGTTGGGCGCGAGCAGTACTTC

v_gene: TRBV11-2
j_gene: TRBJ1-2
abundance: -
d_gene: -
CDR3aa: CASSLGRGYGYTF
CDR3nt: TGTGCCAGCAGCTTAGGCAGGGGCTATGGCTACACCTTC

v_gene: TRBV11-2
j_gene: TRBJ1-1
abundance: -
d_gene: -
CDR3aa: CASSPLNRETEAFF
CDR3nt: TGTGCCAGCAGCCCGTTGAACAGGGAGACTGAAGCTTTCTTT

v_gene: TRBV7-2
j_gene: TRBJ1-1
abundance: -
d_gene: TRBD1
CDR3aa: CASSPGQFEAFF
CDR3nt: TGTGCCAGCAGCCCGGGACAGTTTGAAGCTTTCTTT

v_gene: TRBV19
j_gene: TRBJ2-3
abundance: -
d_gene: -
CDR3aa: CASTSRAGGPTDTQYF
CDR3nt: TGTGCCAGTACTTCGAGAGCGGGCGGCCCGACAGATACGCAGTATTTT

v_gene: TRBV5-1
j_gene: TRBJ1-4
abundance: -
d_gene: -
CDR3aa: CASIPYQSNEKLFF
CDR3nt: TGCGCCAGCATTCCGTACCAGTCTAATGAAAAACTGTTTTTT